This entry concerns a single T cell receptor beta chain. The sample originates from a study of glioma-infiltrating T cells after dendritic cell vaccination. Time point here: after dendritic cell vaccination, including at tumor progression/relapse. Fresh-frozen tumor tissue and more than two years of survival data were available for all. No glioblastoma patient carried an isocitrate dehydrogenase mutation. Before vaccination, two weeks after the third vaccination, and at progression, PBMC were collected. Profiling relied on immunoSEQ multiplex PCR, and the TCRdb table lists in-frame clones only, not all of them. Of approximately 85,000 clones listed, around 85% were seen once; the top ten hold 8.5%. Germline-derived CDR1 and CDR2 are SNHLY and FYNNEI. The junction had 7 bases not matched to a gene; V was cut back by 3 bases and J by 4 bases. The length of the CDR3 is 15 residues.

This receptor was obtained from a human donor with glioblastoma. The chain uses TRBV2 and TRBJ2-7; 9 nucleotides match TRBD2. The sequencing used blood, collected after dendritic cell vaccination. CDR3 bases: TGTGCCAGCAGTGATTCGATAGCGGGGGCTTACGAGCAGTACTTC. Residues: CASSDSIAGAYEQYF.